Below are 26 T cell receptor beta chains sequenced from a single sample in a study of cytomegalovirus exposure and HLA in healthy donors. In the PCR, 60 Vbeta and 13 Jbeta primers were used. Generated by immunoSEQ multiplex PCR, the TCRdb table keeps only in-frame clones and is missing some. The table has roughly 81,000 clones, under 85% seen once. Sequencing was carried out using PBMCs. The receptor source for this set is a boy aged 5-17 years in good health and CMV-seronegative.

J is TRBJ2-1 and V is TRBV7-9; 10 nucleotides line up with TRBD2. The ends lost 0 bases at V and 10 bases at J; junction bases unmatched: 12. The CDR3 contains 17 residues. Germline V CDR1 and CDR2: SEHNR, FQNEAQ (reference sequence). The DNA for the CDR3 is TGTGCCAGCAGCTTAGCGGCTGTTCTAGCGGGAGTAGAGGAGCAGTTCTTC. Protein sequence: CASSLAAVLAGVEEQFF.

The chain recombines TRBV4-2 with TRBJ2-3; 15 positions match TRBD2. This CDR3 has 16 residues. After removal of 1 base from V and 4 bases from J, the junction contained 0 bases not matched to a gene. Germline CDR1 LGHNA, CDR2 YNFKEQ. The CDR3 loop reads CASSQGTSGGADTQYF. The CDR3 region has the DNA TGTGCCAGCAGCCAAGGGACTAGCGGGGGGGCAGATACGCAGTATTTT.

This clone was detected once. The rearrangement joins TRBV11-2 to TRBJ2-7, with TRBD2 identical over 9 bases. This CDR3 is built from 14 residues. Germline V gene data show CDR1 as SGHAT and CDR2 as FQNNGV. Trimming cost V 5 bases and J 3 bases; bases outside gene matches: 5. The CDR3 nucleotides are TGTGCCAGCAGCCGACTAGCGGCGAACTACGAGCAGTACTTC. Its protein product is CASSRLAANYEQYF.

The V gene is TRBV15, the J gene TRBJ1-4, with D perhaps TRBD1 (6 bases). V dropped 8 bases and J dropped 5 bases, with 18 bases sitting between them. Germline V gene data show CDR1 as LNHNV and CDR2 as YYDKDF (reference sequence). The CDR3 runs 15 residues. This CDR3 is CATLRRTGSNEKLFF. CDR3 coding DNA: TGTGCCACCCTGAGGAGAACAGGGTCAAATGAAAAACTGTTTTTT. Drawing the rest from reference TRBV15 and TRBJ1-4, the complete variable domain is DAMVIQNPRYQVTQFGKPVTLSCSQTLNHNVMYWYQQKSSQAPKLLFHYYDKDFNNEADTPDNFQSRRPNTSFCFLDIRSPGLGDTAMYLCATLRRTGSNEKLFFGSGTQLSVL.

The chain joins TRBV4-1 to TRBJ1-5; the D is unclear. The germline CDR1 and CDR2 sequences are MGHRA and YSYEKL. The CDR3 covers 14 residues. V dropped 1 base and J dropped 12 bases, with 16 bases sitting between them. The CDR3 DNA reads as TGCGCCAGCAGCCAAGTCGCGTTTTCGGGGTTCCAGCATTTT. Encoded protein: CASSQVAFSGFQHF.

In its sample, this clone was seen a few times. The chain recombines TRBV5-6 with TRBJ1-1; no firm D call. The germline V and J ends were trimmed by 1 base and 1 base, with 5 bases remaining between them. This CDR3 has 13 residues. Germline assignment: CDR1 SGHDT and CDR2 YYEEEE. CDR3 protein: CASSLLRNTEAFF. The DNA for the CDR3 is TGTGCCAGCAGCTTGCTACGGAACACTGAAGCTTTCTTT.

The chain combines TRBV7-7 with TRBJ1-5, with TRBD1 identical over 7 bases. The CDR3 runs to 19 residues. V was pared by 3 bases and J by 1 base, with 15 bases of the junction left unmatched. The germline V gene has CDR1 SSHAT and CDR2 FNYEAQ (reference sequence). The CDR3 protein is CASSFPWGSPGQSNQPQHF. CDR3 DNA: TGTGCCAGCAGCTTCCCGTGGGGGAGTCCGGGACAGAGCAATCAGCCCCAGCATTTT.

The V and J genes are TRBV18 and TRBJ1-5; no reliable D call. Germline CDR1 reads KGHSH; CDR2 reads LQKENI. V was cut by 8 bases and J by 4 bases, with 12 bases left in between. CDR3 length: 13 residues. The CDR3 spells CASEEGPNQPQHF. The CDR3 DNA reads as TGTGCCAGCGAGGAGGGCCCAAATCAGCCCCAGCATTTT.

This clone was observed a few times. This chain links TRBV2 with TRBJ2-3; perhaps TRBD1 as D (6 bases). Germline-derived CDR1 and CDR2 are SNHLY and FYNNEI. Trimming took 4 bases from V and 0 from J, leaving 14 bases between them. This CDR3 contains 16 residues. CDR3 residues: CASSGLTGHSTDTQYF. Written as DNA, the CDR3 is TGTGCCAGCAGTGGCCTGACAGGCCATAGCACAGATACGCAGTATTTT.

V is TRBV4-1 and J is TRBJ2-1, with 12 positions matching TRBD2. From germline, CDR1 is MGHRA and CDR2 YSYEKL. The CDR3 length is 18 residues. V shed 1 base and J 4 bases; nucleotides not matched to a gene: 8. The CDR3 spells CASSQGLAGELEYNEQFF. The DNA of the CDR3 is TGCGCCAGCAGCCAAGGACTAGCGGGGGAATTGGAGTACAATGAGCAGTTCTTC.

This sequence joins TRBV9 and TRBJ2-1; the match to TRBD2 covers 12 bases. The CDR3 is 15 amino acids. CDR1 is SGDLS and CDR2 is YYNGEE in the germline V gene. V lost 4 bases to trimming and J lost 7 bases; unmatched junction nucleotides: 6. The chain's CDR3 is CASSPGLAGRNEQFF. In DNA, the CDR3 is TGTGCCAGCAGCCCAGGACTAGCGGGACGGAATGAGCAGTTCTTC.

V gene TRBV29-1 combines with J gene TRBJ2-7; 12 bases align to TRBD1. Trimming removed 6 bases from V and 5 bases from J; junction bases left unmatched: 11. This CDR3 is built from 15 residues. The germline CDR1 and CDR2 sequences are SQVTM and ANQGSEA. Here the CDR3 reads CSVETGTGGSHEQYF. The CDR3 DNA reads TGCAGCGTGGAGACCGGGACAGGGGGCTCTCACGAGCAGTACTTC.

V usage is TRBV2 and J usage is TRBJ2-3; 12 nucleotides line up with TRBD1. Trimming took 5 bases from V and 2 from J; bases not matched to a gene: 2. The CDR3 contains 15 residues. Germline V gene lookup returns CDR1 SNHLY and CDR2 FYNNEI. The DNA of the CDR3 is TGTGCCAGCAGTCCGGGACAGGGGGCCACAGATACGCAGTATTTT. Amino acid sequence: CASSPGQGATDTQYF.

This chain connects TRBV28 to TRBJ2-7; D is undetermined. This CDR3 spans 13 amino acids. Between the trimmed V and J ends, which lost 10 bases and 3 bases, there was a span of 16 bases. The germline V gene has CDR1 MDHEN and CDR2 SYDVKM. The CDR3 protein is CATNYVGGYEQYF. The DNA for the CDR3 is TGTGCCACCAATTACGTCGGCGGCTACGAGCAGTACTTC.

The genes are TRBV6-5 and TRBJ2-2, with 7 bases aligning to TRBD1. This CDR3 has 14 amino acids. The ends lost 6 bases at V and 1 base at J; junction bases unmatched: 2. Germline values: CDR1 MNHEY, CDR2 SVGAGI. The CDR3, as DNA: TGTGCCAGCAGCCGGACAGGGAACACCGGGGAGCTGTTTTTT. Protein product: CASSRTGNTGELFF.

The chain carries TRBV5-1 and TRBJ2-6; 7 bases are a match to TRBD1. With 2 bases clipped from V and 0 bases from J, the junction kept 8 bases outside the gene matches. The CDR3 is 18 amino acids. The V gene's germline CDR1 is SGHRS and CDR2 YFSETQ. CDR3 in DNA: TGCGCCAGCAGCTTCGGACAGGATAGGATCTCTGGGGCCAACGTCCTGACTTTC. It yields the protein CASSFGQDRISGANVLTF. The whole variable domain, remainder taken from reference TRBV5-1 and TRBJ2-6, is KAGVTQTPRYLIKTRGQQVTLSCSPISGHRSVSWYQQTPGQGLQFLFEYFSETQRNKGNFPGRFSGRQFSNSRSEMNVSTLELGDSALYLCASSFGQDRISGANVLTFGAGSRLTVL.

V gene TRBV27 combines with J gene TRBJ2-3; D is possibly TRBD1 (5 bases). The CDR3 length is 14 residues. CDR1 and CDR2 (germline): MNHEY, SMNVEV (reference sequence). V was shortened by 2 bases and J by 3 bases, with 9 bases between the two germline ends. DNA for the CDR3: TGTGCCAGCAGTTTACTAGGGGCTACAGATACGCAGTATTTT. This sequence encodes CASSLLGATDTQYF.

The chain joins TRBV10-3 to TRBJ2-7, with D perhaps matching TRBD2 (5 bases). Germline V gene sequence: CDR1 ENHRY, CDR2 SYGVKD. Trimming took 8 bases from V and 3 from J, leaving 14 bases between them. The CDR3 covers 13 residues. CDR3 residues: CAIGRGINYEQYF. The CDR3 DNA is TGTGCCATCGGACGGGGAATAAACTACGAGCAGTACTTC.

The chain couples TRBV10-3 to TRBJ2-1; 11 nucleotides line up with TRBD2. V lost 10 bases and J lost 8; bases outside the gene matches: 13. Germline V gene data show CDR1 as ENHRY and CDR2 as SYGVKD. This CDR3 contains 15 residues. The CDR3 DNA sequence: TGTGCCACGGCTAGCGGGAGGCCCCCTTTGGATGAGCAGTTCTTC. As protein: CATASGRPPLDEQFF.

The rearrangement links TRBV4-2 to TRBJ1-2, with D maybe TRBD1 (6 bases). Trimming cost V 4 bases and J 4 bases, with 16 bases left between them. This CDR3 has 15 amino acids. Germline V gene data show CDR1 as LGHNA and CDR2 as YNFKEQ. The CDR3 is CASSLSGQRSYGYTF. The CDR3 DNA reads TGTGCCAGCAGCCTATCCGGACAGCGCTCCTATGGCTACACCTTC.

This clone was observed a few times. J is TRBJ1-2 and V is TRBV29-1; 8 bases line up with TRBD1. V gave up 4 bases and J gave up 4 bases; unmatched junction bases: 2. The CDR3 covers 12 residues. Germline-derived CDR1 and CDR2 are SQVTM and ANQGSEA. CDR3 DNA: TGCAGCGTTGTCACAGGGGGCTATGGCTACACCTTC. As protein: CSVVTGGYGYTF. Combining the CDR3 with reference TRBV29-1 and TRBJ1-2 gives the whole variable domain SAVISQKPSRDICQRGTSLTIQCQVDSQVTMMFWYRQQPGQSLTLIATANQGSEATYESGFVIDKFPISRPNLTFSTLTVSNMSPEDSSIYLCSVVTGGYGYTFGSGTRLTVV.

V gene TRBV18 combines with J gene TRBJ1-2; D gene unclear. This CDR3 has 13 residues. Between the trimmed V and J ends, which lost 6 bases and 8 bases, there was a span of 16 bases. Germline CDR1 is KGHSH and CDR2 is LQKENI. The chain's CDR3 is CASSRPGSIGYTF. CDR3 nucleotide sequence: TGTGCCAGCTCCCGTCCCGGGTCCATAGGCTACACCTTC.

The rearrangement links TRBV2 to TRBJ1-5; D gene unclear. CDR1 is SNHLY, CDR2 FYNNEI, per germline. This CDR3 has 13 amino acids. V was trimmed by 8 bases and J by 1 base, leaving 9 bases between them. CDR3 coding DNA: TGTGCCAGCGAGGGCGGGAGCAATCAGCCCCAGCATTTT. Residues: CASEGGSNQPQHF.

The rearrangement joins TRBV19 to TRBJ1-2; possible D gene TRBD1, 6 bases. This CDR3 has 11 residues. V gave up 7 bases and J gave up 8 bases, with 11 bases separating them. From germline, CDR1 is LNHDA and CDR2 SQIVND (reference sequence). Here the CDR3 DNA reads TGTGCCAGTAACGACAGGAAGGGCTACACCTTC. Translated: CASNDRKGYTF.

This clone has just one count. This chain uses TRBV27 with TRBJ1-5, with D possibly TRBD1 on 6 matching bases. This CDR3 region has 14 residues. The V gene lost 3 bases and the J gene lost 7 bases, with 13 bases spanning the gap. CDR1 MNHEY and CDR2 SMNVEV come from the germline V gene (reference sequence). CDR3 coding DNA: TGTGCCAGCAGTTTTGGGGGGGCTCGACAGCCCCAGCATTTT. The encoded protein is CASSFGGARQPQHF.

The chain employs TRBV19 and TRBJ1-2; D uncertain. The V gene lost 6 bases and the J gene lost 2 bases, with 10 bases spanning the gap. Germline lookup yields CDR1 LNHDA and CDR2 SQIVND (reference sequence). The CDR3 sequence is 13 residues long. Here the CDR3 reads CASRRVVNYGYTF. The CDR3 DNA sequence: TGTGCCAGTAGGAGGGTCGTCAACTATGGCTACACCTTC.